This T cell receptor beta chain was captured by sequencing in a study of Ad26.COV2.S vaccination and SARS-CoV-2 variants. Study details: Donor got 5x10^10 or 1x10^11 viral particles of Ad26.COV2.S.

CDR1 and CDR2 from the germline V gene are LGHNA and YNFKEQ. V was clipped by 2 bases and J by 7 bases; unmatched bases: 3. The CDR3 sequence is 15 residues long. The sample's treatment: 15 to 20 received Ad26.COV2.S at low or high dose, single or two shots; several received placebo; per-sample allocation not given. After the first vaccine or placebo injection, samples were drawn on day 63. Libraries were prepared by immunoSEQ multiplex PCR; TCRdb keeps only in-frame clonotypes and omits some of them. This table holds 440,000 or so clones, 90% found once. The sequence was collected from a person between 18 and 65 years old who received the Ad26.COV2.S COVID-19 vaccine or a placebo. The source material was peripheral blood, sampled in a trial of Ad26.COV2.S vaccine versus placebo. The genes are TRBV4-2 and TRBJ2-1, with 12 bases identical to TRBD2. In DNA, the CDR3 is TGTGCCAGCAGCCAACTACTAGCGGGAGGTAATGAGCAGTTCTTC. Its translation: CASSQLLAGGNEQFF.